Listed below are T cell receptor beta chains from one sample, sequenced in a study of vaccination and CD4 T cells after COVID-19. Via MiXCR, TCRdb re-called the PCR reads, giving one row per CDR3 protein. The table lists around 15,000 distinct CDR3 sequences, roughly 50% of them singletons. Which antigens these TCRs recognize remains unknown. Material: CD4+ T cells from blood, cultured in vitro. Receptors were obtained from a human donor who had recovered from COVID-19. Each CDR3 is given with its conserved first and last residue. D genes are given only for firm matches. Rows give clone size only sometimes, using once, few, many, or a class for an expanded clone.

size: medium-sized; V: TRBV5-6; J: TRBJ2-7; D: TRBD1; DNA: TGTGCCAGCAGCTGGACAGGTAGGGCCGAGCAGTACTTC; CDR3: CASSWTGRAEQYF
size: .; V: TRBV7-2; J: TRBJ2-7; D: TRBD1; DNA: TGTGCCAGCAGCTTAGGACAGGGCCGGTACGAGCAGTACTTC; CDR3: CASSLGQGRYEQYF
size: .; V: TRBV10-2; J: TRBJ2-3; D: .; DNA: TGCGCCAGCAGTGAGATCACAGATACGCAGTATTTT; CDR3: CASSEITDTQYF
size: few; V: TRBV7-2; J: TRBJ2-3; D: .; DNA: TGTGCCAGCAGCTTAGAAGGGAGGGGGACAGATACGCAGTATTTT; CDR3: CASSLEGRGTDTQYF
size: few; V: TRBV25-1; J: TRBJ1-2; D: .; DNA: TGTGCCAGCAGTGACCGGAGGTTCAACTATGGCTACACCTTC; CDR3: CASSDRRFNYGYTF
size: .; V: TRBV6-2/TRBV6-3; J: TRBJ1-1; D: TRBD1; DNA: TGTGCCAGCAGTGCGTCGGGACAGGGTCCCACTGAAGCTTTCTTT; CDR3: CASSASGQGPTEAFF
size: few; V: TRBV2; J: TRBJ1-2; D: .; DNA: TGTGCCAGCAGTAAACATACCCGGGCTGGTGCTAACTATGGCTACACCTTC; CDR3: CASSKHTRAGANYGYTF
size: .; V: TRBV5-4; J: TRBJ1-6; D: TRBD1; DNA: TGTGCCAGCACCCCAGGACGAGGGGGACAGGGGAATTCACCCCTCCACTTT; CDR3: CASTPGRGGQGNSPLHF
size: few; V: TRBV10-1; J: TRBJ1-2; D: TRBD1; DNA: TGCGCCAGCAGTGAGGGACAGGGGGCGGATGGCTACACCTTC; CDR3: CASSEGQGADGYTF
size: .; V: TRBV15; J: TRBJ1-1; D: .; DNA: TGTGCCACCAGCAGAGGGCGGGGTGGGTGGACTGAAGCTTTCTTT; CDR3: CATSRGRGGWTEAFF
size: .; V: TRBV7-9; J: TRBJ2-2; D: .; DNA: TGTGCCAGCAGCTTAGCTACAGGGAACACCGGGGAGCTGTTTTTT; CDR3: CASSLATGNTGELFF
size: once; V: TRBV29-1; J: TRBJ1-1; D: .; DNA: TGCAGCGTTGAGTTAACGGCCTACCCTAACACTGAAGCTTTCTTT; CDR3: CSVELTAYPNTEAFF
size: .; V: TRBV24-1; J: TRBJ2-3; D: .; DNA: TGTGCCACCAGTGATTACAACGATGCGCAGTATTTT; CDR3: CATSDYNDAQYF
size: .; V: TRBV21-1; J: TRBJ1-1; D: .; DNA: TGTGCCAGCACCGACAAAGGGGCGGAGGACACTGAAGCTTTCTTT; CDR3: CASTDKGAEDTEAFF
size: .; V: TRBV14; J: TRBJ2-3; D: TRBD2; DNA: TGTGCCAGCAGCCCCCCCCGGGCTAGCGGGAGATTCACAGATACGCAGTATTTT; CDR3: CASSPPRASGRFTDTQYF
size: .; V: TRBV5-1; J: TRBJ1-2; D: TRBD1; DNA: TGCGCCAGCAGCGGGGGACAGGGGGCGTTTGGCTACACCTTC; CDR3: CASSGGQGAFGYTF
size: once; V: TRBV7-3; J: TRBJ2-2; D: TRBD2; DNA: TGTGCCAGCAGCTCTTTTACCGGGACTAGCGGGAGAGGCACCGGGGAGCTGTTTTTT; CDR3: CASSSFTGTSGRGTGELFF
size: .; V: TRBV6-1; J: TRBJ1-2; D: TRBD1; DNA: TGTGCCAGCAGGGCGACAGGGGTCCCATCCCACTATGGCTACACCTTC; CDR3: CASRATGVPSHYGYTF
size: .; V: TRBV5-1; J: TRBJ2-1; D: .; DNA: TGCGCCAGCAGCGGAGTAGCGGCTAGCTCCTACAATGAGCAGTTCTTC; CDR3: CASSGVAASSYNEQFF
size: few; V: TRBV24-1; J: TRBJ2-3; D: TRBD1; DNA: TGTGCCACCAGTGACGCGACGAGAGGGGGCACGCAGTATTTT; CDR3: CATSDATRGGTQYF
size: .; V: TRBV21-1; J: TRBJ1-1; D: .; DNA: TGTGCCCAGACCGGGGGCAGCGAAGCTTTCTTT; CDR3: CAQTGGSEAFF
size: .; V: TRBV7-2; J: TRBJ1-5; D: TRBD1; DNA: TGTGCCAGCAGCTTAGACGGACAGGCGTTTCAGCCCCAGCATTTT; CDR3: CASSLDGQAFQPQHF
size: .; V: TRBV9; J: TRBJ1-3; D: .; DNA: TGTGCCAGCAGCGCTGTTAACTCTGGAAACACCATATATTTT; CDR3: CASSAVNSGNTIYF
size: .; V: TRBV5-6; J: TRBJ2-5; D: .; DNA: TGTGCCAGCAGCTATACAGGGAGAGAGACCCAGTACTTC; CDR3: CASSYTGRETQYF
size: .; V: TRBV10-3; J: TRBJ1-2; D: TRBD1; DNA: TGTGCCATCAGTGAACAGGGGATTGGACGTGGCTACACCTTC; CDR3: CAISEQGIGRGYTF
size: .; V: TRBV11-3; J: TRBJ2-1; D: .; DNA: TGTGCCAGCAGCCCCCCCGGCGGTGAGCAGTTCTTC; CDR3: CASSPPGGEQFF
size: .; V: TRBV7-8; J: TRBJ1-5; D: .; DNA: TGTGCCAGCCAACAGGGAACCTATCAGCCCCAGCATTTT; CDR3: CASQQGTYQPQHF
size: .; V: TRBV18; J: TRBJ1-2; D: .; DNA: TGTGCCAGCTCACCACCTGAAATCAGGGTCGGCTACACCTTC; CDR3: CASSPPEIRVGYTF
size: .; V: TRBV6-2/TRBV6-3; J: TRBJ1-1; D: .; DNA: TGTGCCAGCAGATTGACAGGAATGAGGATCACTGAAGCTTTCTTT; CDR3: CASRLTGMRITEAFF
size: .; V: TRBV19; J: TRBJ2-1; D: TRBD2; DNA: TGTGCCAGTAGGCGGGCTAGCGGGGGGGCCTGGGGTGAGCAGTTCTTC; CDR3: CASRRASGGAWGEQFF
size: .; V: TRBV12-3/TRBV12-4; J: TRBJ1-4; D: .; DNA: TGTGCCAGCAGTTTCCGGACCGGCAGCGGGGAAAAACTGTTTTTT; CDR3: CASSFRTGSGEKLFF
size: few; V: TRBV7-2; J: TRBJ2-1; D: .; DNA: TGTGCCAGCAGCCACCCCACATACAATGAGCAGTTCTTC; CDR3: CASSHPTYNEQFF
size: .; V: TRBV19; J: TRBJ2-5; D: .; DNA: TGTGCCAGTAGCTTTTCAGCGCCCCGGGCTAACACGAAAGAGACCCAGTACTTC; CDR3: CASSFSAPRANTKETQYF
size: .; V: TRBV20-1; J: TRBJ1-6; D: .; DNA: TGCAGTGCTAGCCAGGGTAGCTCCTATAATTCACCCCTCCACTTT; CDR3: CSASQGSSYNSPLHF
size: .; V: TRBV5-1; J: TRBJ1-2; D: TRBD1; DNA: TGCGCCAGCAGCGGACAGGGGGCGAACGGCTACACCTTC; CDR3: CASSGQGANGYTF
size: once; V: TRBV24-1; J: TRBJ2-1; D: TRBD2; DNA: TGTGCCACCAGTGATCCTAGCGGAAACGGCCCCTACAATGAGCAGTTCTTC; CDR3: CATSDPSGNGPYNEQFF
size: .; V: TRBV6-2/TRBV6-3; J: TRBJ1-2; D: TRBD1; DNA: TGTGCCAGCAGTTACCCCGAAGGGGGCGGCTATGGCTACACCTTC; CDR3: CASSYPEGGGYGYTF
size: .; V: TRBV5-1; J: TRBJ2-5; D: .; DNA: TGCGCCAGCAGCTTGGGCCAAGAGACCCAGTACTTC; CDR3: CASSLGQETQYF
size: .; V: TRBV27; J: TRBJ2-7; D: TRBD1; DNA: TGTGCCAGCAGCCTCAGGGGGCGGTCGGGCGAGCAGTACTTC; CDR3: CASSLRGRSGEQYF
size: once; V: TRBV7-2; J: TRBJ2-3; D: .; DNA: TGTGCCAGCAGCTTACGGTCCCTAGGCGCAGATACGCAGTATTTT; CDR3: CASSLRSLGADTQYF
size: once; V: TRBV7-2; J: TRBJ1-1; D: .; DNA: TGTGCCAGCAGCCCGCATTCGGTAATGGTCACTGAAGCTTTCTTT; CDR3: CASSPHSVMVTEAFF
size: medium-sized; V: TRBV6-5; J: TRBJ2-5; D: .; DNA: TGTGCCAGCAGTTACCCCGGACGGGGACTTACCGGTGAGACCCAGTACTTC; CDR3: CASSYPGRGLTGETQYF